The text below deals with one T cell receptor (beta chain). The data were taken from a study of CD8 T cells in Susac syndrome. Study-level background: Treatment at blood withdrawal was none, corticosteroids, or intravenous immunoglobulin alone in Susac syndrome patients.

When the RNA was reverse transcribed, random hexamers were used with an input of roughly 0.45 to 1 ug. MiXCR, run by TCRdb on the immunoSEQ multiplex PCR reads, gives a single entry per CDR3 protein. The sample includes around 80,000 distinct CDR3 sequences, over 85% of them seen just once. This clonotype was obtained from a human donor with Susac syndrome. The sequencing input was CD8+ T cells from PBMCs.

The CDR3 DNA reads TGTGCCAGCAGTGAGGGGACATCAGGACGCTCTGGAAACACCATATATTTT. It codes for CASSEGTSGRSGNTIYF. The genes are TRBV25-1 and TRBJ1-3; tentatively, D is TRBD1 (6 bases). The CDR3 covers 17 residues. Trimming cost V 3 bases and J 0 bases, with 15 bases left between them. Germline assignment: CDR1 MGHDK and CDR2 SYGVNS.